This T cell receptor beta chain appears in the sequencing data of a study of blood T cell repertoires in COVID-19. The CDR3 contains 13 residues. Germline assignment: CDR1 MNHEY and CDR2 SVGAGI. With 4 bases removed from V and 7 bases from J, the gap between germline ends came to 11 bases. In the authors' methods: Estimation of nucleated cell counts relied on the amplification of reference gene primers. Some clones are missing from TCRdb's copy, which holds only in-frame ones; the method was immunoSEQ multiplex PCR. The V and J calls and clone size come from that table; D and trimming were worked out from the DNA. Of under 80,000 clones listed, 87% were seen once; the top ten hold approximately 7%.

The sequence was collected from a man in his 60s with acute or convalescent COVID-19. Source material: peripheral blood. The rearrangement links TRBV6-5 to TRBJ1-5; D is unclear. The CDR3 DNA sequence: TGTGCCAGCAGTTCACACATCGTCCAGCCCCAGCATTTT. It codes for CASSSHIVQPQHF.